Presented here are 3 T cell receptor beta chains from one specimen sequenced in a study of blood T cell repertoires in COVID-19. Repertoires were generated with immunoSEQ multiplex PCR, while TCRdb's copy carries only in-frame clones and drops some. The table has tens of thousands of clones, approximately 90% seen once. Sequences were obtained from peripheral blood. The source is a male donor with acute or convalescent COVID-19.

J is TRBJ1-1 and V is TRBV28; TRBD1 might be the D (6 bases). Germline lookup yields CDR1 MDHEN and CDR2 SYDVKM. This CDR3 has 15 amino acids. V was pared by 3 bases and J by 6 bases, with 17 bases between. CDR3 sequence (DNA): TGTGCCAGCAGTTTTGGGGGGGGCCTTAAGGCTGAAGCTTTCTTT. Protein sequence: CASSFGGGLKAEAFF.

This rearrangement joins TRBV2 to TRBJ1-1; 10 nucleotides line up with TRBD1. The CDR3 totals 16 residues. Per the germline V gene, CDR1 is SNHLY and CDR2 is FYNNEI. V was clipped by 3 bases and J by 5 bases; unmatched bases: 9. CDR3 residues: CASSDRDRGGGTEAFF. The CDR3 nucleotides read TGTGCCAGCAGTGATCGGGACAGGGGAGGTGGGACTGAAGCTTTCTTT.

The chain carries TRBV4-2 and TRBJ2-1; TRBD2 agrees at 8 bases. The germline gives CDR1 LGHNA, CDR2 YNFKEQ. The CDR3 sequence is 17 residues long. V lost 1 base to trimming and J lost 7 bases; unmatched junction nucleotides: 12. The CDR3 region is CASSQGGGTRAQNEQFF. The CDR3 region has the DNA TGTGCCAGCAGCCAAGGGGGAGGGACTAGAGCTCAGAATGAGCAGTTCTTC.